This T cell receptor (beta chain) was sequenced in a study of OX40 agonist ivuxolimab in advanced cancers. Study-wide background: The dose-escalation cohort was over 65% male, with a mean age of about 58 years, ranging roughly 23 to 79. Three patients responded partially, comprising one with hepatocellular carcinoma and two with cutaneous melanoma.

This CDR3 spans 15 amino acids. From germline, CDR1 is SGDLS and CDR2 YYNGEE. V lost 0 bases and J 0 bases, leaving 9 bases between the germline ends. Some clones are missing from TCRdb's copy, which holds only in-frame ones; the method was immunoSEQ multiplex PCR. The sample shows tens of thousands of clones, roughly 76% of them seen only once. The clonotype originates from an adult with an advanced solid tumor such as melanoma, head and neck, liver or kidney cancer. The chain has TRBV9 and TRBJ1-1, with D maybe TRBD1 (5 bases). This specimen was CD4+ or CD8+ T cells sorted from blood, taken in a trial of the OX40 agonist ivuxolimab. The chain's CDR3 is CASSVAGGVNTEAFF. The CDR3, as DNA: TGTGCCAGCAGCGTAGCGGGGGGAGTGAACACTGAAGCTTTCTTT.